Following are 13 T cell receptor beta chains from one sample sequenced in a study of T cells in localized non-small cell lung cancer. Sequencing was performed with immunoSEQ multiplex PCR; in TCRdb, only in-frame clones are kept and a portion is missing. Of 23,000 or so clones detected, about 89% appear once; the ten largest clones hold about a fifth. This specimen consisted of peripheral blood, obtained before any cancer treatment. The source is a man aged 40 to 75 with stage I squamous cell lung carcinoma.

This clone was detected only a few times. V and J are TRBV30 and TRBJ1-2, with D uncertain. V gave up 4 bases and J gave up 4 bases, with 10 bases separating them. The germline V gene has CDR1 GTSNPN and CDR2 SVGIG (reference sequence). This CDR3 spans 12 amino acids. The CDR3 sequence is CAWTPSSYGYTF. Here the CDR3 DNA reads TGTGCCTGGACCCCATCTTCCTATGGCTACACCTTC.

The chain couples TRBV5-1 to TRBJ2-1, with D perhaps TRBD1 (5 bases). The length of the CDR3 is 14 residues. Germline V gene sequence: CDR1 SGHRS, CDR2 YFSETQ. V lost 0 bases and J 5 bases, leaving 9 bases between the germline ends. The CDR3 coding sequence is TGCGCCAGCAGCTTGGAGGCAGGGAACAATGAGCAGTTCTTC. It yields the protein CASSLEAGNNEQFF. The full variable domain, in which reference TRBV5-1 and TRBJ2-1 provide the parts outside the CDR3, is KAGVTQTPRYLIKTRGQQVTLSCSPISGHRSVSWYQQTPGQGLQFLFEYFSETQRNKGNFPGRFSGRQFSNSRSEMNVSTLELGDSALYLCASSLEAGNNEQFFGPGTRLTVL.

CDR3 nucleotides: TGTGCCACCAGCAGAGCAGTGGGCAGGAACACTGAAGCTTTCTTT. Translation gives CATSRAVGRNTEAFF. V and J are TRBV15 and TRBJ1-1; D is undetermined. V dropped 1 base and J dropped 1 base, with 10 bases sitting between them. Germline CDR1 reads LNHNV; CDR2 reads YYDKDF (reference sequence). This CDR3 is built from 15 residues.

This clone was found a few times. The chain recombines TRBV18 with TRBJ1-1; no definite D call. The germline gives CDR1 KGHSH, CDR2 LQKENI. This CDR3 has 12 amino acids. V was clipped by 2 bases and J by 5 bases, with 6 bases between them. CDR3 in amino acids: CASSPDLTEAFF. CDR3 DNA: TGTGCCAGCTCACCAGACCTGACTGAAGCTTTCTTT. Full variable domain (rest looked up from reference TRBV18 and TRBJ1-1): NAGVMQNPRHLVRRRGQEARLRCSPMKGHSHVYWYRQLPEEGLKFMVYLQKENIIDESGMPKERFSAEFPKEGPSILRIQQVVRGDSAAYFCASSPDLTEAFFGQGTRLTVV.

Of note for this clone: The same CDR3 arises from other DNA sequences in this sample as well. The chain employs TRBV5-5 and TRBJ1-2, with D possibly matching TRBD1 (6 bases). V was clipped by 0 bases and J by 2 bases, with 14 bases between them. Germline V gene sequence: CDR1 SGHKS, CDR2 YYEKEE (reference sequence). This CDR3 is 16 amino acids long. The CDR3 bases are TGTGCCAGCAGCTTGGAAGAGGGACAACCCAACTATGGCTACACCTTC. The encoded protein is CASSLEEGQPNYGYTF. The full variable domain, in which reference TRBV5-5 and TRBJ1-2 provide the parts outside the CDR3, is DAGVTQSPTHLIKTRGQQVTLRCSPISGHKSVSWYQQVLGQGPQFIFQYYEKEERGRGNFPDRFSARQFPNYSSELNVNALLLGDSALYLCASSLEEGQPNYGYTFGSGTRLTVV.

This sequence joins TRBV11-3 and TRBJ2-3; 7 nucleotides match TRBD1. The CDR3 is 15 residues long. The V gene end was trimmed by 5 bases and the J gene end by 3 bases; junction bases not matched to a gene: 8. The germline gives CDR1 SGHNT, CDR2 YENEEA. CDR3 region: CASSATGIGTDTQYF. CDR3 in DNA: TGTGCCAGCAGCGCGACAGGGATCGGGACAGATACGCAGTATTTT.

This clone occurred once. This rearrangement joins TRBV18 to TRBJ1-6; D uncertain. Germline V CDR1 and CDR2: KGHSH, LQKENI. The CDR3 is 14 amino acids. V lost 6 bases to trimming and J lost 4 bases, with 10 bases between them. This CDR3 reads CASSRDPYNSPLHF. In nucleotides, the CDR3 is TGTGCCAGCTCTCGCGACCCGTATAATTCACCCCTCCACTTT.

The chain couples TRBV7-6 to TRBJ1-2; 7 bases match TRBD1. CDR3 length: 16 amino acids. Trimming cost V 4 bases and J 6 bases; bases outside gene matches: 14. Germline-derived CDR1 and CDR2 are SGHVS and FNYEAQ. The CDR3: CASSSQFITGVDGYTF. The CDR3 nucleotides are TGTGCCAGCAGCTCCCAGTTTATCACAGGGGTGGATGGCTACACCTTC.

As concerns this clone: A far larger clone is a single base away, which makes a read error likely. The V and J genes are TRBV12-5 and TRBJ1-1; TRBD1 matches at 10 bases. V was pared by 4 bases and J by 6 bases, with 14 bases of the junction left unmatched. The CDR3 covers 17 residues. The V gene's germline CDR1 is LGHNT and CDR2 FRNRAP. The CDR3 sequence is CASGWGGTGARGAEAFF. The CDR3 DNA sequence: TGTGCTAGTGGTTGGGGGGGGACAGGGGCAAGGGGAGCTGAAGCTTTCTTT.

This chain uses TRBV5-1 with TRBJ2-5; D perhaps matches TRBD2 (6 bases). V lost 3 bases to trimming and J lost 4 bases, with 16 bases between them. This CDR3 is built from 15 residues. CDR1 and CDR2 (germline): SGHRS, YFSETQ. The CDR3 bases are TGCGCCAGCAGCTACCTGACTAAGGAGGGAGAGACCCAGTACTTC. This translates into CASSYLTKEGETQYF.

The V call is TRBV30, the J call TRBJ1-4, with 7 bases aligning to TRBD1. Trimming cost V 3 bases and J 5 bases; bases outside gene matches: 0. The CDR3 has 12 residues. Germline-derived CDR1 and CDR2 are GTSNPN and SVGIG (reference sequence). The CDR3 region has the DNA TGTGCCTGGAGCAGGGGGAATGAAAAACTGTTTTTT. Translation: CAWSRGNEKLFF.

The chain couples TRBV13 to TRBJ2-5; D could derive from TRBD1 or TRBD2 (5 bases each). CDR1 is PRHDT and CDR2 is FYEKMQ in the germline V gene (reference sequence). The CDR3 extends over 12 amino acids. Trimming shortened V by 3 bases and J by 5 bases, and 7 bases separated the two germline ends. The CDR3 reads CASSFEGETQYF. The DNA for the CDR3 is TGTGCCAGCAGCTTCGAGGGGGAGACCCAGTACTTC.

This chain links TRBV7-6 with TRBJ2-2, with 9 bases that match TRBD2. This CDR3 has 15 residues. The germline V gene has CDR1 SGHVS and CDR2 FNYEAQ. J gave up 7 bases and V 6 bases, and 9 bases lay outside the gene matches. The CDR3 here is CASSFSGGTDGELFF. CDR3 DNA: TGTGCCAGCAGTTTTAGCGGGGGCACGGACGGGGAGCTGTTTTTT. Filled out from reference TRBV7-6 and TRBJ2-2, the complete variable domain reads GAGVSQSPRYKVTKRGQDVALRCDPISGHVSLYWYRQALGQGPEFLTYFNYEAQQDKSGLPNDRFSAERPEGSISTLTIQRTEQRDSAMYRCASSFSGGTDGELFFGEGSRLTVL.